Only a few counts were recorded for the clone carrying this T cell receptor (beta chain). The data originate from a study of T-cell reconstitution after alpha-beta-depleted transplantation in children. Construction of the TCRbeta library involved unique molecular identifiers. MiXCR was run by TCRdb on the PCR reads, yielding one entry per CDR3 protein. Of about 610,000 distinct CDR3 sequences in the sample, roughly 10% were seen once. V was cut by 8 bases and J by 4 bases, with 9 bases left in between. The CDR3 spans 13 residues. The source was PBMCs from the stem cell graft donor, collected from the stem cell graft. The chain joins TRBV12-3 or TRBV12-4 to TRBJ2-6; TRBD2 might be the D (5 bases). The receptor comes from a human donor who donated a stem cell graft to a child with acute myeloid leukemia. The CDR3 DNA reads as TGTGCCAGCTGCGGGCGGGGGGCCAACGTCCTGACTTTC. It specifies CASCGRGANVLTF.